The next 25 T cell receptor beta chains were all read from a single sample in a study of blood T cell repertoires in COVID-19. Sequencing used immunoSEQ multiplex PCR; TCRdb keeps in-frame clones, though not all of them. The sample includes roughly 120,000 clones, 65% to 80% of them seen just once. Input material: peripheral blood. All receptors come from a woman aged 60-70 years with acute or convalescent COVID-19.

The chain is built from TRBV18 and TRBJ2-3; 10 positions agree with TRBD2. The V and J ends lost 6 bases and 0 bases, in that order; junction bases with no gene match: 6. The CDR3 runs 16 residues. Per germline, CDR1 KGHSH and CDR2 LQKENI. The CDR3 DNA sequence: TGTGCCAGCTCGCCCAAACTAGCGGGGAGCACAGATACGCAGTATTTT. As protein: CASSPKLAGSTDTQYF.

The chain is built from TRBV30 and TRBJ2-7; the match to TRBD2 covers 9 bases. Germline CDR1 reads GTSNPN; CDR2 reads SVGIG (reference sequence). The V segment lost 0 bases and the J segment 2 bases; nucleotides outside the gene matches: 8. The CDR3 consists of 16 residues. As DNA, the CDR3 is TGTGCCTGGAGTGTACGCAGCGGGGGGCTCACCTACGAGCAGTACTTC. Its translation is CAWSVRSGGLTYEQYF.

V is TRBV7-9 and J is TRBJ2-5; 8 bases map to TRBD2. The J segment lost 5 bases and the V segment lost 5 bases, leaving 7 bases of the junction unmatched. This CDR3 contains 14 residues. Germline CDR1 reads SEHNR; CDR2 reads FQNEAQ (reference sequence). The CDR3 loop reads CASSPRASGETQYF. DNA for the CDR3: TGTGCCAGCAGCCCCCGGGCTAGCGGGGAGACCCAGTACTTC. Full variable domain (remainder filled in from reference TRBV7-9 and TRBJ2-5): DTGVSQNPRHKITKRGQNVTFRCDPISEHNRLYWYRQTLGQGPEFLTYFQNEAQLEKSRLLSDRFSAERPKGSFSTLEIQRTEQGDSAMYLCASSPRASGETQYFGPGTRLLVL.

The V gene is TRBV19, the J gene TRBJ1-1; TRBD1 is a possible D gene (6 bases). The ends were cut back, 3 bases at V and 11 bases at J, with 13 bases in the middle. Germline V gives CDR1 LNHDA, CDR2 SQIVND (reference sequence). The CDR3 runs to 12 residues. The CDR3 region has the DNA TGTGCCAGTAGTATGGGGGGGGCATTGGCTTTCTTT. As protein: CASSMGGALAFF.

This rearrangement joins TRBV18 to TRBJ2-2; 7 positions agree with TRBD2. Per the germline V gene, CDR1 is KGHSH and CDR2 is LQKENI. This CDR3 has 16 residues. The junction had 4 bases not matched to a gene; V was cut back by 2 bases and J by 1 base. The CDR3 region has the DNA TGTGCCAGCTCACCATTCGGGGGGATGAACACCGGGGAGCTGTTTTTT. It is translated as CASSPFGGMNTGELFF.

The chain combines TRBV24-1 with TRBJ2-4; 7 nucleotides align to TRBD2. The V gene end was trimmed by 11 bases and the J gene end by 1 base; junction bases not matched to a gene: 4. CDR1 and CDR2 from the germline V gene are KGHDR and SFDVKD. This CDR3 contains 13 residues. CDR3 nucleotide sequence: TGTGCCAGGGGGGGGACGGCCAAAAACATTCAGTACTTC. Translating it yields CARGGTAKNIQYF.

This clone came up once. V and J are TRBV5-1 and TRBJ1-4; D is unresolved. Germline V gene sequence: CDR1 SGHRS, CDR2 YFSETQ. The CDR3 covers 13 residues. V was clipped by 4 bases and J by 5 bases, with 9 bases between them. CDR3: CASSPGVNEKLFF. The CDR3 region has the DNA TGCGCCAGCAGCCCGGGAGTAAATGAAAAACTGTTTTTT.

This clone has only a few counts. The DNA for the CDR3 is TGTGCCTGGAGTAAACAGCATAGCAATCAGCCCCAGCATTTT. Amino acids: CAWSKQHSNQPQHF. The genes are TRBV30 and TRBJ1-5; D unclear. The V and J ends lost 2 bases and 0 bases respectively, with 8 bases between them. This CDR3 is built from 14 residues. The V gene's germline CDR1 is GTSNPN and CDR2 SVGIG (reference sequence).

The chain is built from TRBV19 and TRBJ1-2; D ambiguous. From germline, CDR1 is LNHDA and CDR2 SQIVND (reference sequence). V lost 5 bases and J 4 bases, leaving 17 bases between the germline ends. The CDR3 consists of 15 residues. CDR3 nucleotide sequence: TGTGCCAGTAGTTTCCACCCGGGTCAGATCTATGGCTACACCTTC. Protein product: CASSFHPGQIYGYTF.

This chain connects TRBV10-3 to TRBJ1-2; 9 bases fit TRBD1. Trimming took 7 bases from V and 8 from J; bases not matched to a gene: 8. Germline-derived CDR1 and CDR2 are ENHRY and SYGVKD. This CDR3 is built from 13 residues. The chain's CDR3 is CAITLDRGGGYTF. CDR3 sequence (DNA): TGTGCCATCACCCTGGACAGGGGAGGCGGCTACACCTTC.

Only a few counts were recorded for this clone. The J gene is TRBJ2-7, the V gene TRBV3-1 (or the pseudogene TRBV3-2); 12 positions agree with TRBD2. Trimming at V came to 4 bases and at J to 4 bases, leaving 5 bases not matched to a gene. From germline, CDR1 is LGHDT and CDR2 YNNKEL (reference sequence). This CDR3 region has 15 residues. The CDR3 DNA is TGTGCCAGCAGCCGCCCTAGCGGGGGGGAATACGAGCAGTACTTC. Translation gives CASSRPSGGEYEQYF.

This clone was seen a single time. V gene TRBV6-2 or TRBV6-3 combines with J gene TRBJ1-2, with 7 bases lining up with TRBD1. V lost 6 bases and J lost 8; bases outside the gene matches: 6. The CDR3 length is 12 residues. Per the germline V gene, CDR1 is MNHEY and CDR2 is SVGEGT. The CDR3 is CASSPTTGGYTF. CDR3 sequence (DNA): TGTGCCAGCAGCCCGACGACAGGGGGCTACACCTTC.

This clone has just a few counts. The chain links TRBV28 to TRBJ1-2; D perhaps matches TRBD1 (6 bases). Per germline, CDR1 MDHEN and CDR2 SYDVKM. This CDR3 contains 14 residues. Trimming left V 9 bases short and J 2 bases short, with 16 bases between. This chain's CDR3 is CARKVGHGNYGYTF. The CDR3 bases are TGTGCCAGGAAGGTGGGACACGGCAACTATGGCTACACCTTC.

This chain links TRBV7-2 with TRBJ1-1; D gene ambiguous. Germline V CDR1 and CDR2: SGHTA, FQGNSA. The V and J ends lost 4 bases and 0 bases respectively, with 12 bases between them. The length of the CDR3 is 15 residues. In DNA, the CDR3 is TGTGCCAGCAGCTGGGAGACACCTTTGAACACTGAAGCTTTCTTT. This translates into CASSWETPLNTEAFF.

The chain employs TRBV10-2 and TRBJ2-2, with D possibly TRBD2 on 6 matching bases. V lost 4 bases and J lost 0, with 9 bases in between. The CDR3 spans 15 residues. CDR1 and CDR2 (germline): WSHSY, SAAADI. Here the CDR3 DNA reads TGCGCCAGCAGTGGACTAGATTCGAACACCGGGGAGCTGTTTTTT. It yields the protein CASSGLDSNTGELFF.

In DNA, the CDR3 is TGTGCCAGCAGTGACTCGACAGGGGGAACCGGGGAGCTGTTTTTT. This gives the protein CASSDSTGGTGELFF. The chain links TRBV6-4 to TRBJ2-2; 9 nucleotides align to TRBD1. The CDR3 has 15 residues. Germline CDR1 is MRHNA and CDR2 is SNTAGT. Germline trimming cut 0 bases from V and 5 bases from J; bases unmatched to any gene: 1.

The CDR3 bases are TGCGCCAGCAGCTTGGCCGGGACAGGGTACACTGAAGCTTTCTTT. The encoded protein is CASSLAGTGYTEAFF. The chain carries TRBV5-1 and TRBJ1-1; 9 nucleotides line up with TRBD1. After removal of 0 bases from V and 3 bases from J, the junction contained 3 bases not matched to a gene. The CDR3 length is 15 residues. Germline V gives CDR1 SGHRS, CDR2 YFSETQ.

In its sample, this clone was seen a few times. This chain joins TRBV6-2 or TRBV6-3 and TRBJ2-5; 7 bases are a match to TRBD1. V was pared by 2 bases and J by 1 base, with 4 bases of the junction left unmatched. Germline V gene lookup returns CDR1 MNHEY and CDR2 SVGEGT. This CDR3 is built from 15 residues. The CDR3 DNA is TGTGCCAGCAGTTACCCAAGGACAGGCCAAGAGACCCAGTACTTC. It encodes CASSYPRTGQETQYF.

This rearrangement joins TRBV15 to TRBJ1-5, with 8 bases identical to TRBD1. Germline trimming cut 4 bases from V and 7 bases from J; bases unmatched to any gene: 9. Germline CDR1 is LNHNV and CDR2 is YYDKDF (reference sequence). The CDR3 totals 15 residues. The CDR3 region has the DNA TGTGCCACCAGCAAAAACGGACAGGGTATCCAGCCCCAGCATTTT. It yields the protein CATSKNGQGIQPQHF.

The chain combines TRBV30 with TRBJ1-6; TRBD1 might be the D (6 bases). The germline V gene has CDR1 GTSNPN and CDR2 SVGIG (reference sequence). The CDR3 length is 15 residues. V was cut by 0 bases and J by 9 bases, with 15 bases left in between. The chain's CDR3 is CAWSVAGGFGSPLHF. The CDR3 DNA is TGTGCCTGGAGTGTAGCGGGGGGCTTTGGTTCACCCCTCCACTTT.

This clone was picked up one time. The gene calls are TRBV6-5 and TRBJ2-1, with 8 positions matching TRBD1. The CDR3 spans 16 residues. Germline lookup yields CDR1 MNHEY and CDR2 SVGAGI. After removal of 0 bases from V and 7 bases from J, the junction contained 8 bases not matched to a gene. The CDR3: CASSYSRGTGGNEQFF. DNA of the CDR3: TGTGCCAGCAGTTACTCGAGAGGGACAGGTGGGAATGAGCAGTTCTTC.

The J gene is TRBJ1-4, the V gene TRBV7-2; 11 bases match TRBD1. Per germline, CDR1 SGHTA and CDR2 FQGNSA. With V trimmed by 5 bases and J by 4 bases, 6 bases remained unmatched. The CDR3 spans 16 residues. This CDR3 reads CASSRDRGYGNEKLFF. Here the CDR3 DNA reads TGTGCCAGCAGCCGGGACAGGGGGTACGGTAATGAAAAACTGTTTTTT.

The chain joins TRBV28 to TRBJ2-7; D is perhaps TRBD2 (6 bases). With 7 bases removed from V and 1 base from J, the gap between germline ends came to 11 bases. The germline V gene encodes CDR1 MDHEN and CDR2 SYDVKM. The CDR3 loop spans 13 amino acids. The CDR3 DNA is TGTGCCAGCACCGAAGGAGGGTCCTACGAGCAGTACTTC. Its protein is CASTEGGSYEQYF.

The chain uses TRBV5-1 and TRBJ1-2, with 7 bases fitting TRBD1. The CDR3 is 14 amino acids. Trimming removed 3 bases from V and 4 bases from J; junction bases left unmatched: 6. The germline CDR1 and CDR2 sequences are SGHRS and YFSETQ. The DNA of the CDR3 is TGCGCCAGCAGCTCCGGGACAGAAGGCTATGGCTACACCTTC. It translates to CASSSGTEGYGYTF.

The chain combines TRBV9 with TRBJ1-5; 7 bases align to TRBD1. Germline CDR1 and CDR2: SGDLS and YYNGEE. The CDR3 covers 15 residues. J was trimmed by 5 bases and V by 4 bases; bases with no gene match: 9. The CDR3 reads CASSSGGDRYQPQHF. CDR3 DNA sequence: TGTGCCAGCAGCTCAGGAGGGGACAGATATCAGCCCCAGCATTTT.